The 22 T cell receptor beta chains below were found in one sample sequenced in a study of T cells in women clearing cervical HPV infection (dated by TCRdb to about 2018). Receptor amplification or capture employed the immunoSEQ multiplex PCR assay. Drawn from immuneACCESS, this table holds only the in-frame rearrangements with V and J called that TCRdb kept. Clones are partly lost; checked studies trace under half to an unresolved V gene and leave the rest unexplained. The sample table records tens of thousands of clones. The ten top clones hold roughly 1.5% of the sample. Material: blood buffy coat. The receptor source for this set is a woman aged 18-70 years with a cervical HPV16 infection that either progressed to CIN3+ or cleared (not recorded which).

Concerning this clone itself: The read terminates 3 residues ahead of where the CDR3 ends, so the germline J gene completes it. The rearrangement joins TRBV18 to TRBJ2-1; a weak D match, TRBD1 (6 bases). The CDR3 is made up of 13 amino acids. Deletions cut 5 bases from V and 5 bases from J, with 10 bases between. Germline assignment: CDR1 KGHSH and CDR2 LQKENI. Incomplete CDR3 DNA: TGTGCCAGCTCAACATACAGGGACAATGAG. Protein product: CASSTYRDNE. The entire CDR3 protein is CASSTYRDNEQFF.

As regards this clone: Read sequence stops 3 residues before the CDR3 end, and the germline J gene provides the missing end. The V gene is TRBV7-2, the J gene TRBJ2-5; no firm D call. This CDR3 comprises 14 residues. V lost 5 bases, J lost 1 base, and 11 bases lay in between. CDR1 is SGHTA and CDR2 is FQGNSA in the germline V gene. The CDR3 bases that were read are TGTGCCAGCAGCATGCAGGCCAGCCAAGAGACC. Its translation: CASSMQASQET. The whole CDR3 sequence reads CASSMQASQETQYF.

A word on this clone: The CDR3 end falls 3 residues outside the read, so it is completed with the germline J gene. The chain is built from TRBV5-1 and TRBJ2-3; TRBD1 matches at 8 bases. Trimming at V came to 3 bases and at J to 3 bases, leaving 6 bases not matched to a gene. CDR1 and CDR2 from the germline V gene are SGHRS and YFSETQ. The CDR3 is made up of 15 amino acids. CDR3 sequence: CASSSTGGYTDTQYF. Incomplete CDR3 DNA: TGCGCCAGCAGCTCCACAGGGGGGTATACAGATACG.

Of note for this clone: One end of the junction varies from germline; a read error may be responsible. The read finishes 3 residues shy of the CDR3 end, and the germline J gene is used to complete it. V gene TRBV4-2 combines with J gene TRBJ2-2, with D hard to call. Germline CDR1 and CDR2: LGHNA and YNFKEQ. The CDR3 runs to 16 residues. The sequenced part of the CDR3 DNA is TGCGCCAGCAGCCAGAGTCTCGATAGAGCCACCGGGGAG. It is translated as CASSQSLDRATGE. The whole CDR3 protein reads CASSQSLDRATGELFF.

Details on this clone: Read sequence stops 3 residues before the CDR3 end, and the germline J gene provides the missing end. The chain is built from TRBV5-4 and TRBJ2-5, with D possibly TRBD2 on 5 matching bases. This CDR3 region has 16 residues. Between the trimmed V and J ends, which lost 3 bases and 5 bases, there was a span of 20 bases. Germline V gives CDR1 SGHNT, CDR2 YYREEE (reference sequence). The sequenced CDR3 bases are TGTGCCAGCAGCTCCGGGAATGGCCCTAGCTTGGAGACC. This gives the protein CASSSGNGPSLET. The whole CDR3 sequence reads CASSSGNGPSLETQYF.

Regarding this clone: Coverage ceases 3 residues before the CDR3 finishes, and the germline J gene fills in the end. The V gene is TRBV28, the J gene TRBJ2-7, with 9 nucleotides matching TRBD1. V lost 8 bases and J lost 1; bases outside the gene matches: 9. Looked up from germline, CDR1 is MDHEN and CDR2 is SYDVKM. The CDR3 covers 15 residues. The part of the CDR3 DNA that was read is TGTGCCAGCTTGGGGACAGGGCGTTTATCCTACGAG. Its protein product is CASLGTGRLSYE. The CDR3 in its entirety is CASLGTGRLSYEQYF.

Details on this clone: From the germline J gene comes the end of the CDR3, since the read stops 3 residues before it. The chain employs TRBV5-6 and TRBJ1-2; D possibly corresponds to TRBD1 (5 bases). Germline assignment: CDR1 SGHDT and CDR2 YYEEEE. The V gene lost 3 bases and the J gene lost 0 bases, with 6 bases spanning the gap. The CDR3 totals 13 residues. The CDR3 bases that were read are TGTGCCAGCAGCTGGGGGGCTAACTATGGC. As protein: CASSWGANYG. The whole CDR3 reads CASSWGANYGYTF.

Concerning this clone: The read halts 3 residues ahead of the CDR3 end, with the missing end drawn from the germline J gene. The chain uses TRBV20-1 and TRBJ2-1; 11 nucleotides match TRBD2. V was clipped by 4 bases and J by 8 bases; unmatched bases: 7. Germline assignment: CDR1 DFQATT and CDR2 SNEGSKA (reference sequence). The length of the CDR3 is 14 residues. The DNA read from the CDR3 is TGCAGTGCTATACTAGCGGGGGCCGGGGATGAG. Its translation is CSAILAGAGDE. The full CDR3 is CSAILAGAGDEQFF.

This CDR3 is CASSLVFGNSPLHF. The CDR3 bases that were read are TGTGCCAGCAGCTTAGTTTTCGGGAATTCACCC. This chain links TRBV7-2 with TRBJ1-6; D is undetermined. The observed sequence ends 3 residues before the CDR3 terminus, with the missing tail filled in from the germline J gene. V was pared by 1 base and J by 7 bases, with 8 bases between. The CDR3 extends over 14 amino acids. The germline CDR1 and CDR2 sequences are SGHTA and FQGNSA.

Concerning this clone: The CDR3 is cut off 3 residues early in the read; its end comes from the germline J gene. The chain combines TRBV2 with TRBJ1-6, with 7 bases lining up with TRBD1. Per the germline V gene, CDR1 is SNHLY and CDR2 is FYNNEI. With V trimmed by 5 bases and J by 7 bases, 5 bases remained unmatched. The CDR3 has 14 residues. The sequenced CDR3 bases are TGTGCCAGCAGTAGAGACAGGGTCAATTCACCC. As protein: CASSRDRVNSP. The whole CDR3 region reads CASSRDRVNSPLHF.

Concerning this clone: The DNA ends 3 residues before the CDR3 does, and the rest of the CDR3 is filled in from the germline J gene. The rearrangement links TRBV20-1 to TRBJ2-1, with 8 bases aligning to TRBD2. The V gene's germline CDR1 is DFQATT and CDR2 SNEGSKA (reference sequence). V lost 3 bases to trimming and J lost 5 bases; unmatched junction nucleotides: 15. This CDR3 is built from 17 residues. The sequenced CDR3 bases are TGCAGTGCTAGCCTTAGCCTTAGCGGGGCGCCCAACAATGAG. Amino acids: CSASLSLSGAPNNE. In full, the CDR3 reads CSASLSLSGAPNNEQFF.

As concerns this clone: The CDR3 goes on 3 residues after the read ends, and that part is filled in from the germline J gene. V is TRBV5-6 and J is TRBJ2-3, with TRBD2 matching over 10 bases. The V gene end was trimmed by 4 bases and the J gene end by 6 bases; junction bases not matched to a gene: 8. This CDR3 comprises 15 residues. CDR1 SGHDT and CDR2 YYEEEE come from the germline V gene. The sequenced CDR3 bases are TGTGCCAGCAGCGGAATCCCGGGACTAGCGGATACG. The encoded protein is CASSGIPGLADT. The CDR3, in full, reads CASSGIPGLADTQYF.

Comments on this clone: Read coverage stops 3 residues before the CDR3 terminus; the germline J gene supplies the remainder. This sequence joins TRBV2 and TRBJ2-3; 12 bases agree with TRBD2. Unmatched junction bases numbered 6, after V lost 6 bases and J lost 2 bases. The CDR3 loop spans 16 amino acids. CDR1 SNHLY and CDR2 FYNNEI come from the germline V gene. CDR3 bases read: TGTGCCAGCAGGGCCGGACTAGCGGGGCCCACAGATACG. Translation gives CASRAGLAGPTDT. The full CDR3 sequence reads CASRAGLAGPTDTQYF.

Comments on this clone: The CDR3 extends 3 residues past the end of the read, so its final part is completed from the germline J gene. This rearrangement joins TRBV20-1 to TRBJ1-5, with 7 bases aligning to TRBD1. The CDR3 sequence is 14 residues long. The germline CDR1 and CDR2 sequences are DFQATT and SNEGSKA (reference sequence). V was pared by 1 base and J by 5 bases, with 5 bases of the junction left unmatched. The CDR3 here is CSARGGDSHQPQHF. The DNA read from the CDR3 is TGCAGTGCTAGAGGCGGGGACAGCCATCAGCCC.

CDR3: CSARVTSRNEQFF. Incomplete CDR3 DNA: TGCAGTGCTAGGGTTACTAGCAGAAATGAG. The chain links TRBV20-1 to TRBJ2-1, with D perhaps matching TRBD2 (6 bases). Read coverage stops 3 residues before the CDR3 terminus; the germline J gene supplies the remainder. The CDR3 is 13 residues long. Trimming shortened V by 3 bases and J by 7 bases, and 13 bases separated the two germline ends. Germline CDR1 is DFQATT and CDR2 is SNEGSKA (reference sequence).

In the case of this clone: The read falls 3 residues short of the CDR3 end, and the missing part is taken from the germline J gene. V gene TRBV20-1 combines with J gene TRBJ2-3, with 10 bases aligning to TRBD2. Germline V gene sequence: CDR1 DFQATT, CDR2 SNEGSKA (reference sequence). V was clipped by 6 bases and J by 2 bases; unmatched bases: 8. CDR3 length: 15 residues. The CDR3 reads CSARLSGRLTDTQYF. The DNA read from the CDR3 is TGCAGTGCGAGACTTAGCGGGAGGCTCACAGATACG.

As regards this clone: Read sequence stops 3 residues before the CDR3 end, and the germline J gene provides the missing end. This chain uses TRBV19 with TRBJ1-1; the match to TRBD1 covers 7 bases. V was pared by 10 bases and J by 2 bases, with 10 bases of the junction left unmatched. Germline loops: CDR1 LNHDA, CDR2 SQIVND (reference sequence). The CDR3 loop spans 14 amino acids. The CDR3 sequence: CATTGTLGNTEAFF. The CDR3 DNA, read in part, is TGTGCCACGACAGGGACTCTCGGAAACACTGAA. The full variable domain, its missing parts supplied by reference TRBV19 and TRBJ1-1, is DGGITQSPKYLFRKEGQNVTLSCEQNLNHDAMYWYRQDPGQGLRLIYYSQIVNDFQKGDIAEGYSVSREKKESFPLTVTSAQKNPTAFYLCATTGTLGNTEAFFGQGTRLTVV.

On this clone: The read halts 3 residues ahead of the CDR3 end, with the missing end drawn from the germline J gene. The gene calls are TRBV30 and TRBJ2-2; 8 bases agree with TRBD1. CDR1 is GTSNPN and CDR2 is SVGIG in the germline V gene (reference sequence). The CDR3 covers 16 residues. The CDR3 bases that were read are TGTGCCTGGAGTGTACCTTTGGGACAGGCCAATTCACCG. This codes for CAWSVPLGQANSP. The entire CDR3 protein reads CAWSVPLGQANSPLFF.

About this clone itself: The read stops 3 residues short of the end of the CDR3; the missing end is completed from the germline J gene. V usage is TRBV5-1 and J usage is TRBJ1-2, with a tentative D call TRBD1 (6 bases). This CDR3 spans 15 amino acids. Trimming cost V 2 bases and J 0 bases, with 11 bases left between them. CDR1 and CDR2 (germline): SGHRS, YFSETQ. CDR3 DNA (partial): TGCGCCAGCAGCTTTGGGACAAGGTCTAACTATGGC. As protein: CASSFGTRSNYG. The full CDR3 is CASSFGTRSNYGYTF.

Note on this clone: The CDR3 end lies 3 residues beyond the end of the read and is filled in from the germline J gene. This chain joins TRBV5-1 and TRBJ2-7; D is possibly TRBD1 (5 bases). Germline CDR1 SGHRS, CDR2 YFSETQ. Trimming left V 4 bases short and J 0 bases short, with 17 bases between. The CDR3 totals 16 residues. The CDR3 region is CASSLRQTSNSYEQYF. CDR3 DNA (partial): TGCGCCAGCAGCCTACGACAGACGAGTAACTCCTACGAG.

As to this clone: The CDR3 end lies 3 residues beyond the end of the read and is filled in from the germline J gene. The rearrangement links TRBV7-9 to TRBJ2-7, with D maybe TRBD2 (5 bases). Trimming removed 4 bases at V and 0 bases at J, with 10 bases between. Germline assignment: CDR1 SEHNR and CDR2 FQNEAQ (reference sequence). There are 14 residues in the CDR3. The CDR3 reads CASSSRVGSYEQYF. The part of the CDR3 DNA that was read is TGTGCCAGCAGCTCGAGGGTGGGCTCCTACGAG.

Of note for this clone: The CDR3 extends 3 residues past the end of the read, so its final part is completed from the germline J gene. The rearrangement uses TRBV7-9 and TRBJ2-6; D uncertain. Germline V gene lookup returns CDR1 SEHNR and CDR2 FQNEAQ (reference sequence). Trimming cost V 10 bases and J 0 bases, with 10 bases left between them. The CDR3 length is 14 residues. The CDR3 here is CATYFSSGANVLTF. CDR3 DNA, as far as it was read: TGTGCCACCTATTTTTCCTCTGGGGCCAACGTC.